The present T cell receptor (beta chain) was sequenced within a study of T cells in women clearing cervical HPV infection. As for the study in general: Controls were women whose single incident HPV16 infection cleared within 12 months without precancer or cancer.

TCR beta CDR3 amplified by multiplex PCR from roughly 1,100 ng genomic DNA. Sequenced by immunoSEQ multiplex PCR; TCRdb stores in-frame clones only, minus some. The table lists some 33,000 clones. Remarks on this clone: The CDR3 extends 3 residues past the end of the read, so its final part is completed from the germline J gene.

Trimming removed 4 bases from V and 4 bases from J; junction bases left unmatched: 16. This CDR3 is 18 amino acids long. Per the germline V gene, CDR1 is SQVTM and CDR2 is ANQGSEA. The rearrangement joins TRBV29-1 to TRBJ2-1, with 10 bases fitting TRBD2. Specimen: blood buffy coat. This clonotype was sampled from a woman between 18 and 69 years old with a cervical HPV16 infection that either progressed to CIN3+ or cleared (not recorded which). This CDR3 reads CSVALGLAGEFVYNEQFF. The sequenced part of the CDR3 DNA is TGCAGCGTTGCATTAGGGCTAGCGGGAGAGTTTGTGTACAATGAG.